Listed below are T cell receptor beta chains from one sample, sequenced in a study of cytomegalovirus exposure and HLA in healthy donors. Libraries were prepared by immunoSEQ multiplex PCR; TCRdb keeps only in-frame clonotypes and omits some of them. Of 150,000 to 200,000 clones listed, 80% are singletons. Sequencing was carried out using PBMCs. These receptors were taken from a man younger than 45 in good health and CMV-seropositive. The conserved cysteine and the conserved F or W are not part of the CDR3 here.

TRBJ2-2 TRBV7-9 ASSSLDSSGELF
TRBJ2-2 TRBV7-9 SSSLLGLAGGRSGELF
TRBJ1-4 TRBV6-6 ASSYSGGAEKLF
TRBJ1-2 TRBV29-1 SVERDSGVGYT
TRBJ2-2 TRBV2 ASRDWGGVTGELF
TRBJ2-7 TRBV15 ATSRGAAGGLPGLLSYEQY
TRBJ2-2 TRBV19 ASSTGQGRDTGELF
TRBJ2-7 TRBV28 ASSLAGLLSYEQY
TRBJ2-1 TRBV5-1 ASRGGRDDGGEQF
TRBJ2-7 TRBV5-1 ASSLAATGGAYEQY
TRBJ2-4 TRBV27 ASSFNGRGAKNIQY
TRBJ2-7 TRBV2 ASSEFGFSREAAYEQY
TRBJ2-7 TRBV11-3 ASSLVRDRLSYEQY
TRBJ2-7 TRBV9 ASSGGTGGHEQY
TRBJ2-3 TRBV5-6 ASSFRLAGPGTDTQY
TRBJ2-2 TRBV27 ASSLSRAGDTGELF
TRBJ1-1 TRBV27 ASNNQGVNTEAF
TRBJ2-5 TRBV10-3 AISRGGPRETQY
TRBJ1-1 TRBV7-8 ASFPGTGKTEAF
TRBJ2-1 TRBV4-2 ASSQVGTGDNEQF
TRBJ2-3 TRBV30 AYGRGRASDTQY
TRBJ1-3 TRBV7-2 ASSLVATDSGNTIY
TRBJ2-5 TRBV27 ASSEQGEETQY
TRBJ1-1 TRBV28 ASSFHRDMNTEAF
TRBJ2-7 TRBV4-2 ASSTRQGIYEQY
TRBJ2-7 TRBV27 ASTRAGGEAYEQY
TRBJ2-2 TRBV25-1 ASSEYTSSGTGELF
TRBJ1-6 TRBV6-6 ASSYSGDSNSPLH
TRBJ2-3 TRBV19 ASSMTSGSADTQY
TRBJ2-1 TRBV2 ASSETSGSPPYNEQF
TRBJ1-2 TRBV28 ASSRPNYGYT
TRBJ2-3 TRBV7-3 ASSLNSVGTDTQY
TRBJ2-1 TRBV7-8 ASRIAGGRSNEQF
TRBJ1-1 TRBV7-2 ASSPGTGAATEAF
TRBJ1-1 TRBV6-1 ASSGGRGTEAF
TRBJ2-3 TRBV6-5 ASSWGTGAVDTQY
TRBJ2-1 TRBV5-6 ASSPGTGGPDDEQF
TRBJ2-7 TRBV2 ASREKALGSSYEQY
TRBJ1-1 TRBV5-1 ASGKDRMNTEAF
TRBJ2-7 TRBV9 ASSVGEGEQY
TRBJ2-7 TRBV19 ASSISGQAPYEQY